The clone carrying this T cell receptor (beta chain) was observed at least ten times. Whole blood was used without fractionation, so all unsorted peripheral T cells were included. Reverse transcription used approximately 500 ng RNA and constant-region primers for alpha and beta. Each of the alpha and beta chains got its own library through chain-specific third strand synthesis with indices. Each CDR3 protein is one row after TCRdb ran MiXCR on the 5' RACE reads. The sample holds around 11,000 distinct CDR3 sequences, more than 9% seen once. These data are taken from a study of HIV-infected patients and healthy controls. V trimming: 4 bases; J trimming: 5 bases; junction bases outside the gene matches: 5. Germline assignment: CDR1 MNHEY and CDR2 SVGAGI. This CDR3 region has 14 residues.

This sequence joins TRBV6-5 and TRBJ1-1; TRBD1 matches at 9 bases. The sample in question was blood, obtained before antiretroviral therapy. This TCR was sampled from an adult with HIV infection. The DNA for the CDR3 is TGTGCCAGCAGTTCAAGGACAGGGGAGACTGAAGCTTTCTTT. Its translation is CASSSRTGETEAFF.